The T cell receptor beta chain described here comes from a study of Ad26.COV2.S vaccination and SARS-CoV-2 variants. Across the whole study: Donor participated within the Ad26.COV2.S arm of the COV1001 trial. Once, or twice with 56 days between doses, Ad26.COV2.S was given intramuscularly. General study results and limits: Recipients of vaccine and of placebo showed similar breadth of their non-spike TCR repertoires.

There are 15 residues in the CDR3. The germline V gene encodes CDR1 SGHAT and CDR2 FQNNGV. The junction had 1 base not matched to a gene; V was cut back by 0 bases and J by 7 bases. Method: immunoSEQ multiplex PCR; TCRdb's copy keeps in-frame clones and lacks some. The sample consists of roughly 450,000 clones, about nine tenths of them appearing once. Stated treatment: about 20 received Ad26.COV2.S at low or high dose, single or two shots; a few received placebo; per-sample allocation not given. Day 63 after the first vaccine or placebo injection was the time point for sampling. An Ad26 vector carrying the Wuhan-strain SARS-CoV-2 spike served as the vaccine. Of note for this clone: Its target is not known.

The chain carries TRBV11-2 and TRBJ2-1, with 12 bases identical to TRBD2. The input for sequencing was peripheral blood, taken in a trial of Ad26.COV2.S vaccine versus placebo. This clonotype was obtained from a person aged 18-60 years who received the Ad26.COV2.S COVID-19 vaccine or a placebo. The CDR3 sequence: CASSLDGLAGNEQFF. CDR3 DNA sequence: TGTGCCAGCAGCTTAGACGGACTAGCGGGAAATGAGCAGTTCTTC.